What follows are 10 T cell receptor beta chains derived from one specimen sequenced in a study of response to subunit inactivated influenza vaccine. TCRdb reanalysed the RT-PCR reads using MiXCR and keeps one entry per CDR3 protein. The table records under 550,000 distinct CDR3 sequences, under 8.5% of them present only once. The source was PBMCs from blood, collected around 2 years after vaccination. The receptors originated from a man between 50 and 69 years old who received an inactivated influenza vaccine.

This clonotype was recorded a few times. J is TRBJ1-2 and V is TRBV4-2; the match to TRBD1 covers 7 bases. The CDR3 totals 16 residues. The germline V gene has CDR1 LGHNA and CDR2 YNFKEQ. The V gene end was trimmed by 0 bases and the J gene end by 8 bases; junction bases not matched to a gene: 12. The CDR3 loop reads CASSQDLQGRVEGYTF. In nucleotides, the CDR3 is TGTGCCAGCAGCCAAGACTTACAGGGGAGGGTAGAAGGCTACACCTTC.

The CDR3 spells CASSLSGFGNTIYF. CDR3 sequence (DNA): TGTGCCAGCAGTTTATCCGGGTTTGGAAACACCATATATTTT. This chain links TRBV12-3 or TRBV12-4 with TRBJ1-3; no clear D. The CDR3 is made up of 14 amino acids. V was clipped by 2 bases and J by 3 bases, with 8 bases between them.

This clonotype was counted between two and nine times. CDR3 region: CASSFGTGTGYTF. The CDR3 DNA reads as TGTGCCAGCAGTTTCGGGACAGGGACTGGCTACACCTTC. The chain has TRBV12-3 or TRBV12-4 and TRBJ1-2, with 9 bases fitting TRBD1. CDR3 length: 13 amino acids. V was pared by 3 bases and J by 7 bases, with 3 bases of the junction left unmatched.

The chain carries TRBV20-1 and TRBJ2-1, with 13 bases fitting TRBD2. Germline-derived CDR1 and CDR2 are DFQATT and SNEGSKA (reference sequence). The CDR3 is 15 residues long. V gave up 3 bases and J gave up 8 bases; unmatched junction bases: 7. CDR3 in amino acids: CSASRTSGRTDEQFF. In DNA, the CDR3 is TGCAGTGCTAGCCGGACTAGCGGGAGAACCGATGAGCAGTTCTTC.

This clonotype was seen repeatedly, ten times or more. Sequence at one end of the junction differs from germline and may be a read error. V is TRBV20-1 and J is TRBJ2-7; D uncertain. The germline V gene has CDR1 DFQATT and CDR2 SNEGSKA (reference sequence). CDR3 size: 12 residues. The CDR3 DNA is TGCAGTGCCAGAGAAGATCCAACAACGCAGTACTTC. Its translation is CSAREDPTTQYF.

This clonotype was counted between two and nine times. This chain links TRBV20-1 with TRBJ2-1; either TRBD1 or TRBD2 may fit D (6 bases each). CDR1 is DFQATT, CDR2 SNEGSKA, per germline (reference sequence). There are 15 residues in the CDR3. Trimming removed 6 bases at V and 2 bases at J, with 17 bases between. Here the CDR3 DNA reads TGCAGTGCCCCTACTGGGGGGCAAGCCTACAATGAGCAGTTCTTC. Translated: CSAPTGGQAYNEQFF.

This clonotype has more than one count but fewer than ten. The chain is built from TRBV2 and TRBJ1-1; the D is unclear. V was cut by 4 bases and J by 8 bases, with 8 bases left in between. This CDR3 comprises 11 residues. Germline V gives CDR1 SNHLY, CDR2 FYNNEI. CDR3 coding DNA: TGTGCCAGCAGTGTCCTTCGGGAAGCTTTCTTT. Protein: CASSVLREAFF. Drawing the rest from reference TRBV2 and TRBJ1-1, the complete variable domain is EPEVTQTPSHQVTQMGQEVILRCVPISNHLYFYWYRQILGQKVEFLVSFYNNEISEKSEIFDDQFSVERPDGSNFTLKIRSTKLEDSAMYFCASSVLREAFFGQGTRLTVV.

CDR3 sequence reads: CASSHTGLVGNQPQHF. Here the CDR3 DNA reads TGTGCCAGCAGTCATACAGGGTTAGTTGGCAATCAGCCCCAGCATTTT. The V and J genes are TRBV28 and TRBJ1-5, with TRBD1 as a possible D gene (6 bases). The V end lost 5 bases, the J end lost 2 bases, and 16 bases lay between the germline ends. Per germline, CDR1 MDHEN and CDR2 SYDVKM. The CDR3 is made up of 16 amino acids.

This clonotype was observed many times. The chain has TRBV6-4 and TRBJ2-1, with D possibly matching TRBD1 (5 bases). Looked up from germline, CDR1 is MRHNA and CDR2 is SNTAGT. The CDR3 runs 15 residues. V gave up 3 bases and J gave up 0 bases, with 9 bases separating them. The CDR3 coding sequence is TGTGCCAGCAGTGAAGGGGCCAGCTCCTACAATGAGCAGTTCTTC. It yields the protein CASSEGASSYNEQFF.

This chain joins TRBV20-1 and TRBJ2-3, with 7 bases that match TRBD2. In germline, CDR1 is DFQATT, CDR2 SNEGSKA (reference sequence). The CDR3 extends over 16 amino acids. With V trimmed by 1 base and J by 1 base, 8 bases remained unmatched. Here the CDR3 DNA reads TGCAGTGCTAGAGTCTCGGAGGGAGGGCGCACAGATACGCAGTATTTT. Its translation is CSARVSEGGRTDTQYF.